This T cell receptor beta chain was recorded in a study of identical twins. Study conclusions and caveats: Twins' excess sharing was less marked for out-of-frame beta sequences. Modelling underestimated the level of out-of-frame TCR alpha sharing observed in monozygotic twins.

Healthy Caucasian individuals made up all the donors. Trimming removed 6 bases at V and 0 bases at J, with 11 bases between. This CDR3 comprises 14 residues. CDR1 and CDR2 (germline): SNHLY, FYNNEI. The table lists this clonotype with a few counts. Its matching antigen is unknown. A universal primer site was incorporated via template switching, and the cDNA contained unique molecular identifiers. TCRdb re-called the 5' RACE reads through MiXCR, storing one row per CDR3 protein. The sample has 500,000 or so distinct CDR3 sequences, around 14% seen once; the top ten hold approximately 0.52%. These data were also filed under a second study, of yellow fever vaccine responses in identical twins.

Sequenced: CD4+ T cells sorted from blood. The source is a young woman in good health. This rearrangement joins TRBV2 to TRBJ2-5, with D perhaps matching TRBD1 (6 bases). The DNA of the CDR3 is TGTGCCAGCAGGGATGGACAGTACCAAGAGACCCAGTACTTC. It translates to CASRDGQYQETQYF.